This T cell receptor beta chain emerged from a study of shared clonotypes between healthy human individuals. Study as a whole: CD8 memory received one plate per donor, CD8 naive two, CD4 memory three and CD4 naive three.

Deep-level assay runs were performed. Libraries were prepared by immunoSEQ multiplex PCR; TCRdb keeps only in-frame clonotypes and omits some of them. The sample shows about 980,000 clones, approximately 76% of them seen only once. This clone was detected only a few times. Division of CD4+ cells produced a CD45RA+ naive subset and a CD45RA-negative memory subset. This receptor was obtained from a man in his late teens or twenties in good health. Source material: memory CD4+ T cells sorted from blood. Stated subset: CD45RA-negative fraction.

CDR3 coding DNA: TGTGCCAGCAGGAGCGAGGGGTGGGCCACTGAAGCTTTCTTT. This codes for CASRSEGWATEAFF. This chain connects TRBV25-1 to TRBJ1-1; possible D gene TRBD1, 5 bases. This CDR3 spans 14 amino acids. V shed 6 bases and J shed 4 bases, with 15 bases lying between them. Germline V gene sequence: CDR1 MGHDK, CDR2 SYGVNS.